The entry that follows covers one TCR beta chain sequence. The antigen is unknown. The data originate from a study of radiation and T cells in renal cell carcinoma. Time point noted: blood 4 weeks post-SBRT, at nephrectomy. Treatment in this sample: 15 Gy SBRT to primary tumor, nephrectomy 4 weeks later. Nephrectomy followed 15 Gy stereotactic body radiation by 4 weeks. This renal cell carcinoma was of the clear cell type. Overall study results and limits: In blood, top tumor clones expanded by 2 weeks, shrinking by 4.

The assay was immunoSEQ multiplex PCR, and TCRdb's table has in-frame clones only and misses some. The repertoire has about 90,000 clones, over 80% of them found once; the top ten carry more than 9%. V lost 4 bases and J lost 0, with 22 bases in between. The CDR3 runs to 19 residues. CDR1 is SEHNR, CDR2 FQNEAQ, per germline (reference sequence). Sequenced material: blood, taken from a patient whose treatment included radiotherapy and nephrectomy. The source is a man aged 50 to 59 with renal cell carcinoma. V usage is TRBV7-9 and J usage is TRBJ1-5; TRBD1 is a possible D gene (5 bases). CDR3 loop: CASSSTRKSGPYSNQPQHF. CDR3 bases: TGTGCCAGCAGCTCTACCCGGAAGTCAGGGCCATATAGCAATCAGCCCCAGCATTTT.